This TCR beta chain is drawn from a study of cytomegalovirus exposure and HLA in healthy donors. V was clipped by 4 bases and J by 0 bases; unmatched bases: 4. There are 16 residues in the CDR3. The germline V gene encodes CDR1 MGHRA and CDR2 YSYEKL. The PCR used 60 Vbeta and 13 Jbeta primers. Libraries were prepared by immunoSEQ multiplex PCR; TCRdb keeps only in-frame clonotypes and omits some of them. The data hold 170,000 or so clones, with roughly 80% observed a single time. This clone was counted a single time. Its antigen is not known. The study's findings and limits: In a later analysis, at a false discovery rate of 0.05, 15,000 to 20,000 TCR beta sequences were associated with HLA alleles. Rarity held for most TCR sequences, but there were some public TCRs that occurred in many donors. Other equally common chains were less clonally expanded than HLA-associated TCR beta chains, a later analysis showed.

Sequenced sample: PBMCs. The chain recombines TRBV4-1 with TRBJ2-1, with 9 bases fitting TRBD2. The sequence derives from a man aged 30 to 39 in good health and CMV-seropositive. The CDR3 region is CASSLSGGSSYNEQFF. The CDR3 DNA reads TGCGCCAGCAGCCTTAGCGGGGGAAGCTCCTACAATGAGCAGTTCTTC.